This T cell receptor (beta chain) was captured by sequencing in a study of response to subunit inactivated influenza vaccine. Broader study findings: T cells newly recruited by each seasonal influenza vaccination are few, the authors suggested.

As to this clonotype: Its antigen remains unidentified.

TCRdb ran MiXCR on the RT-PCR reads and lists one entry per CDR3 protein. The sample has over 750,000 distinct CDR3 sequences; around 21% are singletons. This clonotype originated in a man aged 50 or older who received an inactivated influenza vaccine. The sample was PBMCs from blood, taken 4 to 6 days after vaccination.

In nucleotides, the CDR3 is TGTGCCAGCAGCGCGGGACAAAGTCCTGGGTCCTACAATGAGCAGTTCTTC. It translates to CASSAGQSPGSYNEQFF. The genes are TRBV9 and TRBJ2-1; TRBD1 might be the D (6 bases). V lost 3 bases and J 1 base, leaving 17 bases between the germline ends. The CDR3 length is 17 residues. Germline loops: CDR1 SGDLS, CDR2 YYNGEE.